These 10 T cell receptor beta chains share one sample of origin, sequenced in a study of blood T cell repertoires in COVID-19. Some clones are missing from TCRdb's copy, which holds only in-frame ones; the method was immunoSEQ multiplex PCR. The repertoire has 160,000 or so clones, around 80% of them found once; the top ten carry 4.5% to 7.5%. The sequenced material came from PBMCs or T cells enriched from blood (not recorded which). The receptors derive from a man between 40 and 49 years old who had recovered from COVID-19.

The rearrangement uses TRBV9 and TRBJ2-7; D is unresolved. The CDR3 covers 14 residues. V was cut by 5 bases and J by 6 bases, with 18 bases left in between. Germline V CDR1 and CDR2: SGDLS, YYNGEE. The CDR3 region has the DNA TGTGCCAGCAGGGCCCCCCGGGTTACTCGCGAGCAGTACGTC. Protein: CASRAPRVTREQYV.

V and J are TRBV5-5 and TRBJ1-6; D remains unclear. Germline V CDR1 and CDR2: SGHKS, YYEKEE (reference sequence). V lost 1 base, J lost 5 bases, and 4 bases lay in between. The CDR3 has 13 residues. In DNA form, the CDR3 reads TGTGCCAGCAGCTTGACAGATAATTCACCCCTCCACTTT. Residues: CASSLTDNSPLHF.

This clone was seen only once. The chain has TRBV18 and TRBJ2-2; D gene uncertain. This CDR3 contains 16 residues. Per germline, CDR1 KGHSH and CDR2 LQKENI. V was pared by 0 bases and J by 0 bases, with 8 bases between. CDR3 protein: CASSPPSRTNTGELFF. CDR3 nucleotide sequence: TGTGCCAGCTCACCACCTTCGCGGACGAACACCGGGGAGCTGTTTTTT.

The chain couples TRBV7-3 to TRBJ2-3, with 7 bases that match TRBD2. CDR3 length equals 15 residues. Per germline, CDR1 SGHTA and CDR2 FQGTGA. V was clipped by 5 bases and J by 5 bases; unmatched bases: 10. Here the CDR3 reads CASSRGTTPGDTQYF. Here the CDR3 DNA reads TGTGCCAGCAGCCGCGGGACTACCCCGGGAGATACGCAGTATTTT.

The DNA of the CDR3 is TGTGCCAGCAGCCCCCAAGCGGGGAGAGTCACAGATACGCAGTATTTT. Protein: CASSPQAGRVTDTQYF. This sequence joins TRBV3-1 (or the pseudogene TRBV3-2) and TRBJ2-3; TRBD2 matches at 7 bases. Per the germline V gene, CDR1 is LGHDT and CDR2 is YNNKEL (reference sequence). Trimming at V came to 4 bases and at J to 2 bases, leaving 9 bases not matched to a gene. The length of the CDR3 is 16 residues.

This chain uses TRBV6-5 with TRBJ2-7; D is unclear. This CDR3 has 13 amino acids. With 3 bases removed from V and 1 base from J, the gap between germline ends came to 7 bases. Germline-derived CDR1 and CDR2 are MNHEY and SVGAGI. This CDR3 reads CASSYGPSYEQYV. In DNA, the CDR3 is TGTGCCAGCAGTTATGGCCCTTCCTACGAGCAGTACGTC.

The rearrangement links TRBV30 to TRBJ1-1, with D possibly being TRBD1 (5 bases). V lost 0 bases to trimming and J lost 11 bases, with 13 bases between them. Germline V CDR1 and CDR2: GTSNPN, SVGIG (reference sequence). This CDR3 region has 12 residues. In DNA, the CDR3 is TGTGCCTGGAGTGTACAGGTAGGAGGGGCTTTCTTT. Amino acids: CAWSVQVGGAFF.

This chain links TRBV9 with TRBJ1-1; no reliable D call. The CDR3 extends over 15 amino acids. V was shortened by 1 base and J by 11 bases, with 21 bases between the two germline ends. The germline gives CDR1 SGDLS, CDR2 YYNGEE. The chain's CDR3 is CASSVSSGLQHTAFF. CDR3 coding DNA: TGTGCCAGCAGCGTATCTTCGGGTCTGCAACACACGGCTTTCTTT.

The genes are TRBV27 and TRBJ1-1; D unresolved. V was cut by 4 bases and J by 4 bases, with 10 bases left in between. Germline-derived CDR1 and CDR2 are MNHEY and SMNVEV (reference sequence). The CDR3 spans 13 residues. For the CDR3, the DNA is TGTGCCAGCAGTTCCCACATAAGCACTGAAGCTTTCTTT. Its translation is CASSSHISTEAFF.

This clone appeared once. The chain combines TRBV19 with TRBJ1-1, with D possibly matching TRBD1 (5 bases). Per the germline V gene, CDR1 is LNHDA and CDR2 is SQIVND (reference sequence). The V end was cut by 2 bases, the J end by 1 base, with 8 bases between. The CDR3 loop spans 14 amino acids. The CDR3 nucleotides read TGTGCCAGTAGTATATCTGGGGCGAACACTGAAGCTTTCTTT. Protein sequence: CASSISGANTEAFF.